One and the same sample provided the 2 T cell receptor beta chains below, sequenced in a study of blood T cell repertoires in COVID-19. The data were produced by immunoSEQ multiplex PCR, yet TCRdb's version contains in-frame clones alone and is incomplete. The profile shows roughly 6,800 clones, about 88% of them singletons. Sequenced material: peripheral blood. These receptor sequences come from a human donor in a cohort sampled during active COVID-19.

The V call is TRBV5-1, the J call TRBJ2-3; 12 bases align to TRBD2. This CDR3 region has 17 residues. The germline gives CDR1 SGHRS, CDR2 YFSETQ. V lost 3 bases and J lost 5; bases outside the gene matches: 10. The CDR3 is CASSSFSGTSGLDTQYF. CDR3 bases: TGCGCCAGCAGCTCATTCTCCGGGACTAGCGGGTTAGATACGCAGTATTTT.

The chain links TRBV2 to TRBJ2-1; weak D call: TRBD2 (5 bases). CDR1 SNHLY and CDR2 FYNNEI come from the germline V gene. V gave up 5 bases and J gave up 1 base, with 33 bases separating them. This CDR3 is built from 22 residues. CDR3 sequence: CASSWTGYLSAEWHKSYNEQFF. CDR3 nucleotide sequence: TGTGCCAGCAGTTGGACGGGCTACTTGTCAGCGGAGTGGCACAAATCCTACAATGAGCAGTTCTTC.